Shown below are 8 T cell receptor beta chains from a single sample sequenced in a study of liver allograft versus peripheral blood T cells (dated by TCRdb to 2019 to 2021). For the wider study: The study compared T cell receptor repertoires found within transplanted livers against repertoires in the peripheral blood of liver transplant recipients.

Sequencing instrument: Illumina MiSeq. TCRdb trimmed public reads at Q25 via fastp, called clones via MiXCR and kept in-frame beta chains. CDR3 protein duplicates are merged, each entry listing the most common genes and DNA. A total of thousands of distinct CDR3 sequences appear in this sample, around 17% of them only once. The ten largest clones represent roughly 50% of the sample. These TCRs come from a human patient who had a liver transplant. Some T cells may have been brought in with the graft after a transplant.

The CDR3 DNA is TGTGCCAGCAGCTGGGGAACTAGTTTCAATGAGCAGTTCTTC. This gives the protein CASSWGTSFNEQFF. V gene TRBV14 combines with J gene TRBJ2-1; D is perhaps TRBD2 (5 bases). CDR1 and CDR2 from the germline V gene are SGHDN and FVKESK. V lost 5 bases and J lost 6, with 14 bases in between. CDR3 length: 14 residues.

This clonotype has more than one count but fewer than ten. The rearrangement uses TRBV30 and TRBJ2-3, with a tentative D call TRBD2 (5 bases). CDR3 size: 14 residues. Germline lookup yields CDR1 GTSNPN and CDR2 SVGIG (reference sequence). V lost 5 bases and J lost 3, with 15 bases in between. Written as DNA, the CDR3 is TGTGCCTGGGGATCCGGAGGAGAGACAGATACGCAGTATTTT. As protein: CAWGSGGETDTQYF.

By sample fraction, this clonotype is medium-sized (0.01 to 0.1%). The chain carries TRBV6-2 or TRBV6-3 and TRBJ1-2; no clear D. Germline lookup yields CDR1 MNHEY and CDR2 SVGEGT. The CDR3 extends over 13 amino acids. V lost 6 bases and J 7 bases, leaving 15 bases between the germline ends. The CDR3, as DNA: TGTGCCAGCAGCACCGTAGGGCCGAGTGGCTACACCTTC. Its protein is CASSTVGPSGYTF.

A few counts support this clonotype. The genes are TRBV28 and TRBJ1-2, with D possibly TRBD1 on 6 matching bases. V lost 6 bases, J lost 8 bases, and 22 bases lay in between. The CDR3 covers 15 residues. Germline CDR1 and CDR2: MDHEN and SYDVKM. The CDR3 spells CASSLGALGGPGYTF. DNA for the CDR3: TGTGCCAGCAGCTTGGGGGCCCTGGGTGGGCCGGGCTACACCTTC.

This clonotype occurred many times. The J gene is TRBJ1-1, the V gene TRBV5-5, with D possibly matching TRBD1 (6 bases). V was clipped by 3 bases and J by 2 bases, with 14 bases between them. Per the germline V gene, CDR1 is SGHKS and CDR2 is YYEKEE (reference sequence). The length of the CDR3 is 15 residues. In DNA, the CDR3 is TGTGCCAGCAGCTCTACCCCGGACAGTAACACTGAAGCTTTCTTT. Translation: CASSSTPDSNTEAFF.

This clonotype was picked up a small number of times. The CDR3 sequence is CASSIPTGNTEAFF. CDR3 bases: TGTGCCAGCAGTATCCCGACAGGGAACACTGAAGCTTTCTTT. The V gene is TRBV28, the J gene TRBJ1-1, with D tentatively TRBD1 (6 bases). In germline, CDR1 is MDHEN, CDR2 SYDVKM. V was shortened by 5 bases and J by 1 base, with 11 bases between the two germline ends. There are 14 residues in the CDR3. Full variable domain (remainder filled in from reference TRBV28 and TRBJ1-1): DVKVTQSSRYLVKRTGEKVFLECVQDMDHENMFWYRQDPGLGLRLIYFSYDVKMKEKGDIPEGYSVSREKKERFSLILESASTNQTSMYLCASSIPTGNTEAFFGQGTRLTVV.

V and J are TRBV28 and TRBJ2-4; D is undetermined. Germline CDR1 MDHEN, CDR2 SYDVKM. This CDR3 region has 18 residues. Trimming shortened V by 1 base and J by 2 bases, and 18 bases separated the two germline ends. CDR3 amino acids: CASSLSTVKITPKNIQYF. CDR3 sequence (DNA): TGTGCCAGCAGTTTATCGACTGTTAAGATTACCCCCAAAAACATTCAGTACTTC.

By frequency in the sample, this clonotype is medium-sized (0.01 to 0.1%). V is TRBV13 and J is TRBJ1-3; the D gene is possibly TRBD1 (6 bases). Germline V gene sequence: CDR1 PRHDT, CDR2 FYEKMQ (reference sequence). CDR3 length: 14 amino acids. V lost 6 bases to trimming and J lost 0 bases, with 9 bases between them. CDR3 bases: TGTGCCAGCAGTTGGGGGCGCTCTGGAAACACCATATATTTT. Its translation is CASSWGRSGNTIYF.